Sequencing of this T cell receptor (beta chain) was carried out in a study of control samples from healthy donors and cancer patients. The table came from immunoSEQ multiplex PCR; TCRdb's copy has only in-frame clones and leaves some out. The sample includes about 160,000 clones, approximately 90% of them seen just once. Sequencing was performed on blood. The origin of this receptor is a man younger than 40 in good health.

The DNA for the CDR3 is TGTGCCAGCAGCCCTCAGACTAGCAGTAGCTCCTACAATGAGCAGTTCTTC. As protein: CASSPQTSSSSYNEQFF. The chain employs TRBV5-4 and TRBJ2-1, with 7 bases aligning to TRBD2. Germline V gene data show CDR1 as SGHNT and CDR2 as YYREEE (reference sequence). This CDR3 is built from 17 residues. V dropped 4 bases and J dropped 0; count of bases not matched to a gene: 10.